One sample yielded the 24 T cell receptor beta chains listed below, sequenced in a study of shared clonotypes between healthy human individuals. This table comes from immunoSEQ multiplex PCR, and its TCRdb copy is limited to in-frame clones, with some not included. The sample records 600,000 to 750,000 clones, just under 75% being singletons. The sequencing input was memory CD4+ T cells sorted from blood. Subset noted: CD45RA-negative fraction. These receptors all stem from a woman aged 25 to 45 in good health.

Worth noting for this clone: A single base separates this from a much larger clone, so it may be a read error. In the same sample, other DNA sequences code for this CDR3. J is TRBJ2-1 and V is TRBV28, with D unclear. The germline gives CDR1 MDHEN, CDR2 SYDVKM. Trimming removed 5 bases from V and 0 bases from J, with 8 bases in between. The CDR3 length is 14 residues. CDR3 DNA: TGTGCCAGCAGTCCTCCGAACTCCTACAATGAGCAGTTCTTC. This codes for CASSPPNSYNEQFF.

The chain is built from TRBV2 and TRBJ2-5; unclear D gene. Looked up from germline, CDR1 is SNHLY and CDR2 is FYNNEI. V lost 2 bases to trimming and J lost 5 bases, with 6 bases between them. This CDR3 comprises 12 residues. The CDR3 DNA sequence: TGTGCCAGCAGTGAAAGGGCCGAGACCCAGTACTTC. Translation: CASSERAETQYF.

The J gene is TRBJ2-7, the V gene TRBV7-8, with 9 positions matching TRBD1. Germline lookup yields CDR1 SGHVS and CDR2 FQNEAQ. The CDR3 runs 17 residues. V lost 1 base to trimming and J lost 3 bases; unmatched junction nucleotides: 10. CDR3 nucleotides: TGTGCCAGCAGCTTAGTCGGGCGGGGACAGGGCTTCTACGAGCAGTACTTC. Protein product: CASSLVGRGQGFYEQYF.

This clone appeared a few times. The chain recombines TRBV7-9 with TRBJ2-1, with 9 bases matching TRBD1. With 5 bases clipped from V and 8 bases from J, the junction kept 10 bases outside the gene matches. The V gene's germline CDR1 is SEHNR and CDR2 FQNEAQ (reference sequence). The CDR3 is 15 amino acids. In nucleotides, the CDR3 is TGTGCCAGCAGCAACGACAGGGGGATGTTAGATGAGCAGTTCTTC. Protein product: CASSNDRGMLDEQFF.

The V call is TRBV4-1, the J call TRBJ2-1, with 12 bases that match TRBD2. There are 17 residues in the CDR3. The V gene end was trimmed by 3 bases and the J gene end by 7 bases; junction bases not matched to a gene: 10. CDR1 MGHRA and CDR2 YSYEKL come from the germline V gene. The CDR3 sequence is CASSHHLLAGGGNEQFF. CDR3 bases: TGCGCCAGCAGCCACCATTTACTAGCGGGAGGAGGGAATGAGCAGTTCTTC.

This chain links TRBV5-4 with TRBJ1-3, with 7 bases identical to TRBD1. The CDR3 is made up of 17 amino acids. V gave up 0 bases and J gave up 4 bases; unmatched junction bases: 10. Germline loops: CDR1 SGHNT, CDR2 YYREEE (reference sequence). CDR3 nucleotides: TGTGCCAGCAGCTTGGTCTCAGGGGGAATGGGCGGAAACACCATATATTTT. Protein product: CASSLVSGGMGGNTIYF. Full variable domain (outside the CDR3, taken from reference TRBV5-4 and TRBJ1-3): ETGVTQSPTHLIKTRGQQVTLRCSSQSGHNTVSWYQQALGQGPQFIFQYYREEENGRGNFPPRFSGLQFPNYSSELNVNALELDDSALYLCASSLVSGGMGGNTIYFGEGSWLTVV.

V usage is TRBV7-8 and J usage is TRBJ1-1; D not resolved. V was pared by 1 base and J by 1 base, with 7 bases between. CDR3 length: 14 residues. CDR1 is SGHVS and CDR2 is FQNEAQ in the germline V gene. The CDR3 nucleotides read TGTGCCAGCAGCTTAGAGTTTGGGAACACTGAAGCTTTCTTT. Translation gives CASSLEFGNTEAFF. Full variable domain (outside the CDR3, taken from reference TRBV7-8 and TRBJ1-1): GAGVSQSPRYKVAKRGQDVALRCDPISGHVSLFWYQQALGQGPEFLTYFQNEAQLDKSGLPSDRFFAERPEGSVSTLKIQRTQQEDSAVYLCASSLEFGNTEAFFGQGTRLTVV.

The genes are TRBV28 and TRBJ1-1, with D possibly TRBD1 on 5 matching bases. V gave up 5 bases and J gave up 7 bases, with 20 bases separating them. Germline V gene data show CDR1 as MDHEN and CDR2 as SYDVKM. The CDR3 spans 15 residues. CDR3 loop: CASSLPLVGAIEAFF. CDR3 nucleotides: TGTGCCAGCAGTCTCCCGCTTGTAGGGGCGATTGAAGCTTTCTTT.

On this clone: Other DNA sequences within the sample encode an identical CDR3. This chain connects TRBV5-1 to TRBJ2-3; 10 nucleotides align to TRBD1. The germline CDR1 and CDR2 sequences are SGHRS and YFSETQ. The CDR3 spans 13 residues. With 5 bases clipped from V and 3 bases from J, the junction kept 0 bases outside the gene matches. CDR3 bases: TGCGCCAGCAGGGGACAGGGGACAGATACGCAGTATTTT. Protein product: CASRGQGTDTQYF.

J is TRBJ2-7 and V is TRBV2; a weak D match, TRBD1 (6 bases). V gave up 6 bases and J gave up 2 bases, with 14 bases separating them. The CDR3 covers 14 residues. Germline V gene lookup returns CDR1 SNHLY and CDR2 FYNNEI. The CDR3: CASSPTTGPYEQYF. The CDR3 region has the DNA TGTGCCAGCAGCCCCACGACAGGACCCTACGAGCAGTACTTC.

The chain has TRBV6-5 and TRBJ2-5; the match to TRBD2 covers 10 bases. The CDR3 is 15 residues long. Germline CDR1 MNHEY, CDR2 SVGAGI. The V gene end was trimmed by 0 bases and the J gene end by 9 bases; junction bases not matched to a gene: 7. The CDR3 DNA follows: TGTGCCAGCAGTTACTCGTCCCTAGCGGGAGACCCCCAGTACTTC. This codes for CASSYSSLAGDPQYF.

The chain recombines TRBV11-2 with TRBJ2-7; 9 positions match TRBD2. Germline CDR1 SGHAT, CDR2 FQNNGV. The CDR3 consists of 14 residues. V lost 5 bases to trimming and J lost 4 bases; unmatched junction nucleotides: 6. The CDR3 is CASSPGLAVYEQYF. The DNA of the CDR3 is TGTGCCAGCAGCCCGGGACTAGCTGTATACGAGCAGTACTTC.

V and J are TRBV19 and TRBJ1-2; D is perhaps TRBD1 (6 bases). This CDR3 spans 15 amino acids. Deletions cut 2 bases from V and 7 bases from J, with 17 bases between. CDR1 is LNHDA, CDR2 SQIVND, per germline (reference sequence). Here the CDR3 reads CASSIMFGTKAGYTF. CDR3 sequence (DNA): TGTGCCAGTAGTATAATGTTTGGGACAAAAGCTGGCTACACCTTC.

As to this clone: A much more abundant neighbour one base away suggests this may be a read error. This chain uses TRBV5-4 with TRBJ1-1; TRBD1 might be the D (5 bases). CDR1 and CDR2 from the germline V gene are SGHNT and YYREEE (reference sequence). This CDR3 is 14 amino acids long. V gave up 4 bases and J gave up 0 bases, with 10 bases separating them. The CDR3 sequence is CASSKGRMNTEAFF. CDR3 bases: TGTGCCAGCAGCAAGGGACGGATGAACACTGAAGCTTTCTTT.

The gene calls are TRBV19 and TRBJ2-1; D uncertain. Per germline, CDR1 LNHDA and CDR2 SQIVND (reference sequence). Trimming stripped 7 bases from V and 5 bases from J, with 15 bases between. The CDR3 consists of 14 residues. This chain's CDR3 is CASNGGIPNNEQFF. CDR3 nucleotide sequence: TGTGCCAGTAATGGCGGAATCCCAAACAATGAGCAGTTCTTC.

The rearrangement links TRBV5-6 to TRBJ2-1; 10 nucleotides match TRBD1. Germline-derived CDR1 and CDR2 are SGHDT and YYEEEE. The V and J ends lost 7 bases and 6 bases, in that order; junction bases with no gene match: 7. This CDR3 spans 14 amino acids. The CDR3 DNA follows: TGTGCCAGCTGGGACAGGGGAAAGGGCAATGAGCAGTTCTTC. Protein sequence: CASWDRGKGNEQFF.

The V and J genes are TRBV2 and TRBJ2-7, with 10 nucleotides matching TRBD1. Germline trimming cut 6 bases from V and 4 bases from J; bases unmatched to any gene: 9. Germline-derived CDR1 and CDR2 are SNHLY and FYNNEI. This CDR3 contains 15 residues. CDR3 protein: CASSRQGATTYEQYF. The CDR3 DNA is TGTGCCAGCAGCCGACAGGGGGCGACGACGTACGAGCAGTACTTC.

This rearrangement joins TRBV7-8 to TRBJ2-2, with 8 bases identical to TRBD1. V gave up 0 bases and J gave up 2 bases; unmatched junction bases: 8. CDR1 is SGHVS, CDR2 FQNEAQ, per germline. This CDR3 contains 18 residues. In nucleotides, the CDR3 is TGTGCCAGCAGCTTAGCGGTTTGGGGGACAGGCAACACCGGGGAGCTGTTTTTT. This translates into CASSLAVWGTGNTGELFF.

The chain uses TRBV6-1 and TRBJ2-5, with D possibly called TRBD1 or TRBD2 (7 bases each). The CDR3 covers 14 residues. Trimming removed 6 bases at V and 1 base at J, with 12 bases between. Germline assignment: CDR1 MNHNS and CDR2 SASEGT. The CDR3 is CASSRGGGQETQYF. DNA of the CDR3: TGTGCCAGCAGCAGGGGGGGTGGCCAAGAGACCCAGTACTTC.

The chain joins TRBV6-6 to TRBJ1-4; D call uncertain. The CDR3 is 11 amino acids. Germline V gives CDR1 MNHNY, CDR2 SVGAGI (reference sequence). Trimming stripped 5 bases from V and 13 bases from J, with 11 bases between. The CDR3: CASSASGGLFF. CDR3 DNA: TGTGCCAGCAGTGCCAGCGGCGGACTGTTTTTT.

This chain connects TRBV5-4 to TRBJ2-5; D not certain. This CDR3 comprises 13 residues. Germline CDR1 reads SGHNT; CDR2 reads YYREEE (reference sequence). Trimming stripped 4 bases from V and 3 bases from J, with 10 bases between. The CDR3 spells CASSPDWKETQYF. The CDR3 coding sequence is TGTGCCAGCAGCCCAGACTGGAAAGAGACCCAGTACTTC.

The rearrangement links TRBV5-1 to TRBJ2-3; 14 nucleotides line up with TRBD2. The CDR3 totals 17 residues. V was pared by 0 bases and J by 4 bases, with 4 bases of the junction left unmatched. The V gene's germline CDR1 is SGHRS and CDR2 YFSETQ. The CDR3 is CASSLEPGLAGADTQYF. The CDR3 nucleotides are TGCGCCAGCAGCTTGGAACCGGGACTAGCGGGAGCAGATACGCAGTATTTT. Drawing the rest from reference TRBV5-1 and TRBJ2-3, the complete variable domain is KAGVTQTPRYLIKTRGQQVTLSCSPISGHRSVSWYQQTPGQGLQFLFEYFSETQRNKGNFPGRFSGRQFSNSRSEMNVSTLELGDSALYLCASSLEPGLAGADTQYFGPGTRLTVL.

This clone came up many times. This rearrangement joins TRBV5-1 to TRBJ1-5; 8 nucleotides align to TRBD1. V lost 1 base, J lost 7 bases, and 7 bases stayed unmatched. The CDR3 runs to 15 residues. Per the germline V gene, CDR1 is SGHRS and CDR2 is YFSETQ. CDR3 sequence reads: CASSLSTGGQQPQHF. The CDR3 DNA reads TGCGCCAGCAGCTTGTCCACAGGGGGACAGCAGCCCCAGCATTTT.

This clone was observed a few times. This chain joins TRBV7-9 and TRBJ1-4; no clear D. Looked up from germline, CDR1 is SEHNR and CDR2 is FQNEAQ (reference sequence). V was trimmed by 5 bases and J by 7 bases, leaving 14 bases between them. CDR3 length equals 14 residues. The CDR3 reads CASSLGGSSEKLFF. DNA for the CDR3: TGTGCCAGCAGCCTCGGCGGATCAAGTGAAAAACTGTTTTTT.